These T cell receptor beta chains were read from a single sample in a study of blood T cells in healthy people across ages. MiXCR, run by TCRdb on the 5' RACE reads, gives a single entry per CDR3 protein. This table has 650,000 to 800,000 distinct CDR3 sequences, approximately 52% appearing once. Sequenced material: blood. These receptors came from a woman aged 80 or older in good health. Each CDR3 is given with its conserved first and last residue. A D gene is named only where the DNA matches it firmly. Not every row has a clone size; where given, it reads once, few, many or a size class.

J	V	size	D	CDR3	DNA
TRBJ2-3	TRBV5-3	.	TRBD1	CASSPGTAEGPTDTQYF	TGTGCCAGCAGCCCTGGGACAGCCGAGGGGCCCACAGATACGCAGTATTTT
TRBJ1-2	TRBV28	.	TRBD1	CASSVIAGGGGYTF	TGTGCCAGCAGTGTAATCGCAGGGGGCGGTGGCTACACCTTC
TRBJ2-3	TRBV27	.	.	CATRKGGTGDTQYF	TGTGCCACTCGCAAGGGGGGGACTGGAGATACGCAGTATTTT
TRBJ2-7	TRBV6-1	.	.	CASRYTGLTYEQYF	TGTGCCAGCAGATATACAGGGTTGACCTACGAGCAGTACTTC
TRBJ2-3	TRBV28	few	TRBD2	CASTLFRAGGPTDTQYF	TGTGCCAGCACCCTCTTCCGGGCGGGAGGCCCCACAGATACGCAGTATTTT
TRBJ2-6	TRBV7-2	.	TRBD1	CASSSQGGPNVLTF	TGTGCCAGCAGCTCACAGGGGGGTCCCAACGTCCTGACTTTC
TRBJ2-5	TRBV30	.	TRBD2	CASFHGGDLAGGPETQYF	TGTGCCTCATTCCATGGGGGGGATCTAGCGGGAGGTCCAGAGACCCAGTACTTC
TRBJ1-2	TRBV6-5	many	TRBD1	CASSYSKRTGSGYTF	TGTGCCAGCAGTTACTCGAAGCGGACAGGGTCTGGCTACACCTTC
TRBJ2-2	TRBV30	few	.	CAWSRHLTGELFF	TGTGCCTGGAGTCGGCACCTCACCGGGGAGCTGTTTTTT
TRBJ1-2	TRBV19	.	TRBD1	CASSSADRGSYGYTF	TGTGCCAGTAGTTCCGCGGACAGGGGTTCGTATGGCTACACCTTC
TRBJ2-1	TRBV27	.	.	CVSSYTQFGASSSYNEQFF	TGTGTCAGCAGTTACACACAGTTTGGCGCCAGCAGCTCCTACAATGAGCAGTTCTTC
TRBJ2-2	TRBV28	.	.	CASSAGPRDLFF	TGTGCCAGCAGTGCCGGGCCTCGTGATCTGTTTTTT
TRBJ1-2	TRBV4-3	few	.	CASSQGEADAPFNYGYTF	TGCGCCAGCAGCCAAGGAGAGGCTGACGCCCCCTTTAACTATGGCTACACCTTC
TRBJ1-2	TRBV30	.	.	CAWSVRGQGQSYGYTF	TGTGCCTGGAGTGTACGAGGCCAGGGCCAGAGCTATGGCTACACCTTC
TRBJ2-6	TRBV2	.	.	CASSVRAGLSGANVLTF	TGTGCCAGCAGTGTACGGGCAGGGCTCTCTGGGGCCAACGTCCTGACTTTC